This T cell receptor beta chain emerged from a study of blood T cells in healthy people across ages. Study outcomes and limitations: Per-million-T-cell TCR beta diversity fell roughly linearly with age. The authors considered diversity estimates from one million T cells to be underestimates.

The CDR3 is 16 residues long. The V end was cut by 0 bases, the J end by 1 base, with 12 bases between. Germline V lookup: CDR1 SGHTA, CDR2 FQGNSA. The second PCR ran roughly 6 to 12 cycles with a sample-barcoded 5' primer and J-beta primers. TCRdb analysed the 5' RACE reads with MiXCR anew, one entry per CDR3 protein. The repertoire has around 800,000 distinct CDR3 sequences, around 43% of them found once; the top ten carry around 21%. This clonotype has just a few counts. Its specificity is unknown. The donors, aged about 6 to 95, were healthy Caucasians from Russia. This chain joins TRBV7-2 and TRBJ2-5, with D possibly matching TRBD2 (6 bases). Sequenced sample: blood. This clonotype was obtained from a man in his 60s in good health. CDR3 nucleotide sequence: TGTGCCAGCAGCTTAGCGGGCGGGACGATCCAAGAGACCCAGTACTTC. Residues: CASSLAGGTIQETQYF.